This T cell receptor (beta chain) was recorded in a study of shared clonotypes between healthy human individuals. Germline assignment: CDR1 MGHRA and CDR2 YSYEKL. This CDR3 spans 14 amino acids. The ends were cut back, 0 bases at V and 8 bases at J, with 13 bases in the middle. TCRdb's table, derived via immunoSEQ multiplex PCR, lists solely in-frame clones and lacks some. Of about 1.4 million clones detected, roughly 96% appear once; the ten largest clones hold approximately 1.1%. The chain is built from TRBV4-1 and TRBJ1-2; D uncertain. The source is a young man in good health. The sequenced sample consisted of naive CD4+ T cells sorted from blood. Described subset: CD45RA+ positively selected. CDR3 sequence (DNA): TGCGCCAGCAGCCAAGATACTCGGTTGGGAGGCTACACCTTC. The encoded protein is CASSQDTRLGGYTF.